Presented here are 12 T cell receptor beta chains from one specimen sequenced in a study of T cell repertoires in cytomegalovirus infection (dated by TCRdb to 2018 to 2020). TCRdb lists the instrument as Illumina HiSeq 1500. TCRdb trimmed the raw reads at Q25, called clones with MiXCR and kept productive beta chains. For every CDR3 protein sequence, its rows merge into one entry that carries the most common genes and DNA. For this sample the table gives hundreds of thousands of distinct CDR3 sequences, of which about two fifths were detected only once. The ten most abundant clones make up about two fifths of the sample. In light of the paper, this sample's treatment or condition label describes: in vitro stimulation with specific CMV peptide epitopes to enrich CMV-specific T cells. These receptors have no identified antigens. Sequencing used cultured PBMCs, obtained from culture after CMV antigen stimulation. These receptors were taken from a human donor in good health (CMV status not recorded). Some clones in this sample may be carry-over from other donors' samples.

Only a few counts were recorded for this clonotype. The chain links TRBV11-2 to TRBJ1-6, with a tentative D call TRBD1 (5 bases). The CDR3 contains 18 residues. Germline-derived CDR1 and CDR2 are SGHAT and FQNNGV. Trimming removed 5 bases from V and 9 bases from J, with 26 bases in between. The CDR3 coding sequence is TGTGCCAGCAGCGCTCGGGGCCTCGGTCTTAAGCAGGCTTCACCCCTCCACTTT. Translating gives CASSARGLGLKQASPLHF.

The chain joins TRBV7-1 to TRBJ2-7; D gene unclear. TRBV7-1 is an open reading frame, and its role is uncertain. V lost 3 bases and J lost 5, with 8 bases in between. CDR3 length: 12 residues. CDR3 residues: CASSSRLHEQYF. In DNA, the CDR3 is TGTGCCAGCAGCTCCCGGCTTCACGAGCAGTACTTC.

The chain links TRBV2 to TRBJ2-1; a weak D match, TRBD2 (5 bases). Per the germline V gene, CDR1 is SNHLY and CDR2 is FYNNEI. The germline V and J ends were trimmed by 2 bases and 0 bases, with 8 bases remaining between them. The CDR3 covers 15 residues. CDR3 sequence reads: CASSEQAGSYNEQFF. The DNA of the CDR3 is TGTGCCAGCAGTGAACAGGCGGGCTCCTACAATGAGCAGTTCTTC.

The chain joins TRBV2 to TRBJ1-5; 7 nucleotides match TRBD1. The trim removed 7 bases at V and 5 bases at J, leaving 8 bases unmatched. In germline, CDR1 is SNHLY, CDR2 FYNNEI. This CDR3 region has 14 residues. CDR3 bases: TGTGCCAGCAATGACAGGGCCAGGGATCAGCCCCAGCATTTT. Translation gives CASNDRARDQPQHF.

CDR3 amino acids: CASRTMDRRGNEQFF. The CDR3 nucleotides read TGTGCCAGCAGGACAATGGACAGGCGGGGCAATGAGCAGTTCTTC. The chain has TRBV12-3 or TRBV12-4 and TRBJ2-1; D possibly corresponds to TRBD1 (7 bases). Trimming left V 6 bases short and J 6 bases short, with 18 bases between. The CDR3 is 15 amino acids.

The rearrangement joins TRBV11-2 to TRBJ2-5; TRBD1 or TRBD2 may be the D gene (5 bases each). Deletions cut 4 bases from V and 5 bases from J, with 17 bases between. The CDR3 is 15 residues long. Germline CDR1 is SGHAT and CDR2 is FQNNGV. CDR3 sequence (DNA): TGTGCCAGCAGCTCGGGGACCCGAGCCATGGAGACCCAGTACTTC. Translation: CASSSGTRAMETQYF.

This clonotype was recorded a few times. V and J are TRBV19 and TRBJ2-5; possible D gene TRBD2, 6 bases. The CDR3 has 15 residues. CDR1 and CDR2 from the germline V gene are LNHDA and SQIVND (reference sequence). Trimming took off 6 bases at V and 5 bases at J, with 19 bases between the two ends. CDR3 region: CASRKTVWSGETQYF. The CDR3 bases are TGTGCCAGTAGGAAGACGGTCTGGAGCGGGGAGACCCAGTACTTC.

The J gene is TRBJ1-6, the V gene TRBV3-1, with D unresolved. The CDR3 extends over 12 amino acids. Trimming shortened V by 4 bases and J by 8 bases, and 6 bases separated the two germline ends. Germline CDR1 reads LGHDT; CDR2 reads YNNKEL (reference sequence). This chain's CDR3 is CASSPRDSPLHF. The DNA of the CDR3 is TGTGCCAGCAGCCCACGGGATTCACCCCTCCACTTT.

As regards this clonotype: It may be a read error: a sequence one base away is much more abundant. The chain combines TRBV7-8 with TRBJ1-1; D gene ambiguous. V gave up 2 bases and J gave up 1 base, with 5 bases separating them. The CDR3 sequence is 13 residues long. Looked up from germline, CDR1 is SGHVS and CDR2 is FQNEAQ. CDR3 nucleotide sequence: TGTGCCAGCAGCTTACACCCGAACACTGAAGCTTTCTTT. It codes for CASSLHPNTEAFF. The full variable domain, rest sourced from reference TRBV7-8 and TRBJ1-1, is GAGVSQSPRYKVAKRGQDVALRCDPISGHVSLFWYQQALGQGPEFLTYFQNEAQLDKSGLPSDRFFAERPEGSVSTLKIQRTQQEDSAVYLCASSLHPNTEAFFGQGTRLTVV.

The V gene is TRBV7-2, the J gene TRBJ2-3; D gene uncertain. Trimming cost V 5 bases and J 9 bases, with 12 bases left between them. The CDR3 has 12 residues. The germline V gene encodes CDR1 SGHTA and CDR2 FQGNSA. The CDR3 coding sequence is TGTGCCAGCAGCGCCAGTTGGAGAACGCAGTATTTT. It yields the protein CASSASWRTQYF.

This clonotype was detected a few times. The CDR3 bases are TGTGCCAGTAGTCAAACGACTGGGACAGCACAACATACAGATACGCAGTATTTT. The encoded protein is CASSQTTGTAQHTDTQYF. This sequence joins TRBV19 and TRBJ2-3, with 7 bases aligning to TRBD1. V was pared by 5 bases and J by 3 bases, with 17 bases of the junction left unmatched. The CDR3 runs to 18 residues. The germline V gene has CDR1 LNHDA and CDR2 SQIVND (reference sequence).

DNA of the CDR3: TGCAGTGCGCCGCTCCAGGGGAACACTGAAGCTTTCTTT. Translated, it gives CSAPLQGNTEAFF. The chain carries TRBV20-1 and TRBJ1-1, with D perhaps matching TRBD1 (5 bases). The CDR3 has 13 amino acids. Germline CDR1 is DFQATT and CDR2 is SNEGSKA (reference sequence). The germline V and J ends were trimmed by 6 bases and 1 base, with 12 bases remaining between them.